One and the same sample provided the 32 T cell receptor beta chains below, sequenced in a study of CD4 T cells in relation to SARS-CoV-2 and coronaviruses (dated by TCRdb to 2020 to 2022). Receptors were amplified or captured by the immunoSEQ multiplex PCR assay. TCRdb stores this immuneACCESS table with in-frame sequences only. Part of the clones is absent; in the studies checked, under half of the shortfall reflects unresolved V genes, and no reason is known for the rest. Here the sample has roughly 25,000 clones; around 76% occur a single time. The ten largest make up about 9.4% of the sample. CD4+ T cells from unexposed donors were collected before the COVID-19 pandemic (2011-2018). The EasySep CD4+ T cell isolation kit was used to isolate CD4+ T cells once the cultures had run for roughly 9 days. These receptors' antigens are unknown. The sequencing input was CD4+ T cells from PBMCs, cultured in vitro. Receptors originate from a human donor in good health.

The rearrangement joins TRBV4-2 to TRBJ2-1; TRBD1 aligns across 7 bases. V trimming: 1 base; J trimming: 0 bases; junction bases outside the gene matches: 6. Looked up from germline, CDR1 is LGHNA and CDR2 is YNFKEQ. The CDR3 runs to 17 residues. In DNA form, the CDR3 reads TGTGCCAGCAGCCAAGGCCGACAGGGAGCCTCCTACAATGAGCAGTTCTTC. Translating gives CASSQGRQGASYNEQFF.

This clone was picked up a small number of times. This rearrangement joins TRBV18 to TRBJ2-1; perhaps TRBD1 as D (6 bases). This CDR3 is 16 amino acids long. Germline CDR1 KGHSH, CDR2 LQKENI. Trimming removed 6 bases at V and 8 bases at J, with 23 bases between. This chain's CDR3 is CASSPLDRSFIDEQFF. As DNA, the CDR3 is TGTGCCAGCTCGCCCCTCGACAGGTCCTTTATCGATGAGCAGTTCTTC.

This clone was seen a single time. The rearrangement joins TRBV10-3 to TRBJ1-3; D not certain. The CDR3 runs 12 residues. V was clipped by 8 bases and J by 0 bases, with 5 bases between them. Per germline, CDR1 ENHRY and CDR2 SYGVKD. This CDR3 reads CAISASGNTIYF. The CDR3 DNA follows: TGTGCCATCTCGGCCTCTGGAAACACCATATATTTT.

The chain is built from TRBV2 and TRBJ1-6; D gene uncertain. V lost 6 bases and J lost 12, with 21 bases in between. This CDR3 region has 15 residues. Germline V gene lookup returns CDR1 SNHLY and CDR2 FYNNEI. Written as DNA, the CDR3 is TGTGCCAGCAGGCCTAGACCGAGCCCCGAGGGACCCCTCCACTTT. Amino acid sequence: CASRPRPSPEGPLHF. Filled out from reference TRBV2 and TRBJ1-6, the complete variable domain reads EPEVTQTPSHQVTQMGQEVILRCVPISNHLYFYWYRQILGQKVEFLVSFYNNEISEKSEIFDDQFSVERPDGSNFTLKIRSTKLEDSAMYFCASRPRPSPEGPLHFGNGTRLTVT.

This clone came up a few times. The J gene is TRBJ1-5, the V gene TRBV6-4; TRBD1 matches at 7 bases. The CDR3 loop spans 15 amino acids. Per the germline V gene, CDR1 is MRHNA and CDR2 is SNTAGT. V shed 7 bases, J shed 5 bases, and the junction held 11 bases outside the gene matches. The CDR3: CASIKPGQRDQPQHF. CDR3 DNA: TGTGCCAGCATTAAACCGGGACAGAGGGATCAGCCCCAGCATTTT.

The rearrangement links TRBV19 to TRBJ2-6; D tentatively fits TRBD1 or TRBD2 (6 bases each). There are 15 residues in the CDR3. CDR1 is LNHDA, CDR2 SQIVND, per germline (reference sequence). The V end was cut by 3 bases, the J end by 2 bases, with 8 bases between. CDR3 protein: CASSMGGAGANVLTF. The CDR3 DNA sequence: TGTGCCAGTAGTATGGGGGGCGCTGGGGCCAACGTCCTGACTTTC.

V usage is TRBV4-2 and J usage is TRBJ1-2; no firm D call. Germline V lookup: CDR1 LGHNA, CDR2 YNFKEQ. Trimming stripped 7 bases from V and 1 base from J, with 16 bases between. This CDR3 comprises 15 residues. The CDR3 nucleotides are TGTGCCAGCACTACCGAAGGACGGAATAACTATGGCTACACCTTC. Translation gives CASTTEGRNNYGYTF.

This clone was seen once. This chain links TRBV5-1 with TRBJ2-1; D gene ambiguous. This CDR3 spans 15 amino acids. Between the trimmed V and J ends, which lost 1 base and 8 bases, there was a span of 16 bases. Germline CDR1 is SGHRS and CDR2 is YFSETQ. CDR3 in amino acids: CASSLSDYPPYEQFF. The DNA of the CDR3 is TGCGCCAGCAGCTTGAGCGATTACCCCCCATATGAGCAGTTCTTC. The entire variable domain, with the rest obtained from reference TRBV5-1 and TRBJ2-1, is as follows: KAGVTQTPRYLIKTRGQQVTLSCSPISGHRSVSWYQQTPGQGLQFLFEYFSETQRNKGNFPGRFSGRQFSNSRSEMNVSTLELGDSALYLCASSLSDYPPYEQFFGPGTRLTVL.

This clone was found once. The CDR3 is CASSLVGSGGQETQYF. The CDR3 nucleotides are TGTGCCAGCAGCTTAGTTGGTAGCGGGGGTCAAGAGACCCAGTACTTC. The rearrangement joins TRBV11-2 to TRBJ2-5, with TRBD2 identical over 9 bases. V shed 1 base and J 2 bases; nucleotides not matched to a gene: 5. Germline V gives CDR1 SGHAT, CDR2 FQNNGV. The CDR3 totals 16 residues.

The rearrangement uses TRBV6-5 and TRBJ2-3, with 10 bases identical to TRBD2. The V gene's germline CDR1 is MNHEY and CDR2 SVGAGI. This CDR3 has 15 residues. V trimming: 5 bases; J trimming: 4 bases; junction bases outside the gene matches: 6. The CDR3 DNA follows: TGTGCCAGCAGTAACCTAGCGGGGGTCCCAGATACGCAGTATTTT. Residues: CASSNLAGVPDTQYF.

The J gene is TRBJ2-7, the V gene TRBV5-4; 16 positions agree with TRBD2. This CDR3 spans 16 amino acids. V gave up 4 bases and J gave up 7 bases; unmatched junction bases: 8. Germline CDR1 reads SGHNT; CDR2 reads YYREEE (reference sequence). The CDR3, as DNA: TGTGCCAGCAGCCGGGGACTAGCGGGAGGGTTGGGGGAGCAGTACTTC. It translates to CASSRGLAGGLGEQYF. The full variable domain, in which reference TRBV5-4 and TRBJ2-7 provide the parts outside the CDR3, is ETGVTQSPTHLIKTRGQQVTLRCSSQSGHNTVSWYQQALGQGPQFIFQYYREEENGRGNFPPRFSGLQFPNYSSELNVNALELDDSALYLCASSRGLAGGLGEQYFGPGTRLTVT.

The genes are TRBV9 and TRBJ2-1; unclear D gene. Trimming took 3 bases from V and 10 from J, leaving 20 bases between them. The germline V gene encodes CDR1 SGDLS and CDR2 YYNGEE. The CDR3 contains 15 residues. CDR3 bases: TGTGCCAGCAGCGCAAACAGTCAAGCGAGGCGCGAGCAGTTCTTC. It yields the protein CASSANSQARREQFF.

The genes are TRBV19 and TRBJ2-3, with 7 bases that match TRBD1. The CDR3 totals 14 residues. Germline CDR1 and CDR2: LNHDA and SQIVND (reference sequence). V dropped 5 bases and J dropped 6; count of bases not matched to a gene: 8. The CDR3 DNA follows: TGTGCCAGTAGTTCCGGACAGGCAGGGGATACGCAGTATTTT. Translating gives CASSSGQAGDTQYF.

The rearrangement links TRBV3-1 (or the pseudogene TRBV3-2) to TRBJ1-3; unclear D gene. V gave up 1 base and J gave up 0 bases, with 7 bases separating them. This CDR3 is built from 15 residues. CDR1 is LGHDT and CDR2 is YNNKEL in the germline V gene (reference sequence). The CDR3 nucleotides read TGTGCCAGCAGCCAAGGCGCCAACTCTGGAAACACCATATATTTT. Protein sequence: CASSQGANSGNTIYF.

This clone has a handful of counts. The chain joins TRBV3-1 (or the pseudogene TRBV3-2) to TRBJ2-3, with 7 bases lining up with TRBD2. CDR1 and CDR2 from the germline V gene are LGHDT and YNNKEL (reference sequence). With V trimmed by 3 bases and J by 8 bases, 11 bases remained unmatched. This CDR3 has 15 residues. CDR3 nucleotides: TGTGCCAGCAGCCACGTTGGGACTAATCTCGGTACGCAGTATTTT. Residues: CASSHVGTNLGTQYF.

This CDR3 is CASSDRSGSEADTQYF. The CDR3, as DNA: TGTGCCAGCAGCGACCGTAGCGGGAGCGAGGCAGATACGCAGTATTTT. V is TRBV9 and J is TRBJ2-3; 9 bases line up with TRBD2. Germline V gives CDR1 SGDLS, CDR2 YYNGEE. J gave up 4 bases and V 3 bases, and 9 bases lay outside the gene matches. This CDR3 is built from 16 residues.

This clone was counted a single time. V gene TRBV30 combines with J gene TRBJ2-7; D is perhaps TRBD1 or TRBD2 (5 bases each). This CDR3 is built from 14 residues. V was shortened by 2 bases and J by 7 bases, with 18 bases between the two germline ends. Germline V gene lookup returns CDR1 GTSNPN and CDR2 SVGIG (reference sequence). The DNA for the CDR3 is TGTGCCTGGAGTTTGAGGGGATGGGGTTTGGAGCAGTACTTC. Its protein is CAWSLRGWGLEQYF.

J is TRBJ2-1 and V is TRBV6-2 or TRBV6-3; 9 positions match TRBD2. With V trimmed by 5 bases and J by 7 bases, 12 bases remained unmatched. This CDR3 has 16 amino acids. Germline values: CDR1 MNHEY, CDR2 SVGEGT. This chain's CDR3 is CASSPLGAGGRNEQFF. The CDR3 DNA reads as TGTGCCAGCAGTCCCCTTGGGGCGGGGGGGAGGAATGAGCAGTTCTTC.

This sequence joins TRBV30 and TRBJ1-6; D is ambiguous. The CDR3 totals 12 residues. Germline assignment: CDR1 GTSNPN and CDR2 SVGIG (reference sequence). V was clipped by 1 base and J by 7 bases, with 5 bases between them. As DNA, the CDR3 is TGTGCCTGGAGTGACCCCAATTCACCCCTCCACTTT. Translation: CAWSDPNSPLHF. The entire variable domain, with the rest obtained from reference TRBV30 and TRBJ1-6, is as follows: SQTIHQWPATLVQPVGSPLSLECTVEGTSNPNLYWYRQAAGRGLQLLFYSVGIGQISSEVPQNLSASRPQDRQFILSSKKLLLSDSGFYLCAWSDPNSPLHFGNGTRLTVT.

This rearrangement joins TRBV3-1 (or the pseudogene TRBV3-2) to TRBJ1-1, with D perhaps TRBD1 (5 bases). The germline gives CDR1 LGHDT, CDR2 YNNKEL (reference sequence). V was pared by 6 bases and J by 1 base, with 12 bases between. CDR3 size: 14 residues. This CDR3 reads CASSIMDTNTEAFF. CDR3 DNA sequence: TGTGCCAGCAGTATTATGGACACGAACACTGAAGCTTTCTTT.

This clone was seen once. V usage is TRBV5-1 and J usage is TRBJ1-1, with D perhaps TRBD1 (5 bases). The V gene's germline CDR1 is SGHRS and CDR2 YFSETQ. With 0 bases removed from V and 2 bases from J, the gap between germline ends came to 23 bases. This CDR3 spans 19 amino acids. CDR3 nucleotide sequence: TGCGCCAGCAGCTTGGGGCGTCGCCCGGCAGGGCAGAACAACACTGAAGCTTTCTTT. It yields the protein CASSLGRRPAGQNNTEAFF.

The genes are TRBV5-4 and TRBJ1-1; D is possibly TRBD1 (6 bases). Deletions cut 1 base from V and 7 bases from J, with 17 bases between. CDR3 length: 15 amino acids. CDR1 SGHNT and CDR2 YYREEE come from the germline V gene (reference sequence). In nucleotides, the CDR3 is TGTGCCAGCAGCTTGTTTGGTTCGAACAGGGTTGAAGCTTTCTTT. Amino acid sequence: CASSLFGSNRVEAFF.

V gene TRBV7-2 combines with J gene TRBJ2-1; D possibly corresponds to TRBD2 (7 bases). The V end was cut by 8 bases, the J end by 4 bases, with 9 bases between. CDR3 length equals 12 residues. Germline V gene data show CDR1 as SGHTA and CDR2 as FQGNSA. The CDR3 region has the DNA TGTGCCAGCGGGGGGGCTTACAATGAGCAGTTCTTC. It is translated as CASGGAYNEQFF.

The chain employs TRBV5-6 and TRBJ1-5, with 8 bases aligning to TRBD1. The CDR3 length is 15 residues. Unmatched junction bases numbered 10, after V lost 4 bases and J lost 7 bases. In germline, CDR1 is SGHDT, CDR2 YYEEEE. The CDR3 DNA reads as TGTGCCAGCAGCCGTAGGACAGGGTCAGGCCAGCCCCAGCATTTT. Its protein product is CASSRRTGSGQPQHF.

V is TRBV12-3 or TRBV12-4 and J is TRBJ2-3, with D hard to call. The CDR3 extends over 12 amino acids. With 6 bases removed from V and 0 bases from J, the gap between germline ends came to 4 bases. CDR3 amino acids: CASSSSTDTQYF. Here the CDR3 DNA reads TGTGCCAGCAGCTCTAGCACAGATACGCAGTATTTT.

The chain has TRBV4-1 and TRBJ2-1, with 7 bases that match TRBD2. Trimming removed 0 bases from V and 7 bases from J; junction bases left unmatched: 12. Germline CDR1 and CDR2: MGHRA and YSYEKL. The CDR3 sequence is 17 residues long. CDR3 sequence reads: CASSQDLAAGPRNEQFF. CDR3 DNA sequence: TGCGCCAGCAGCCAAGATCTTGCAGCGGGGCCTAGGAATGAGCAGTTCTTC.

The V gene is TRBV4-1, the J gene TRBJ2-2, with TRBD2 matching over 14 bases. The CDR3 extends over 17 amino acids. The V gene's germline CDR1 is MGHRA and CDR2 YSYEKL. Trimming at V came to 0 bases and at J to 8 bases, leaving 5 bases not matched to a gene. CDR3 nucleotide sequence: TGCGCCAGCAGCCAAGAGACGACTAGCGGGGGGGCTGGGGAGCTGTTTTTT. Translation gives CASSQETTSGGAGELFF.

V gene TRBV9 combines with J gene TRBJ1-1; no definite D call. Trimming pared 4 bases from V and 0 bases from J, leaving 7 bases between. CDR1 and CDR2 from the germline V gene are SGDLS and YYNGEE. This CDR3 has 13 residues. The CDR3 region has the DNA TGTGCCAGCAGCCCTCAGGTGAACACTGAAGCTTTCTTT. Translated, it gives CASSPQVNTEAFF.

The rearrangement uses TRBV5-8 and TRBJ2-6, with unresolved D. The CDR3 length is 13 residues. V was shortened by 2 bases and J by 1 base, with 1 base between the two germline ends. In germline, CDR1 is SGHTS, CDR2 YDEGEE. As DNA, the CDR3 is TGTGCCAGCAGCTTTTCTGGGGCCAACGTCCTGACTTTC. This codes for CASSFSGANVLTF.

The CDR3 spells CASSLRQGSYEQYF. CDR3 nucleotides: TGCGCCAGCAGCTTAAGACAGGGATCCTACGAGCAGTACTTC. The chain links TRBV5-1 to TRBJ2-7; 7 bases fit TRBD1. The CDR3 is made up of 14 amino acids. J was trimmed by 1 base and V by 2 bases; bases with no gene match: 3. Germline V gene data show CDR1 as SGHRS and CDR2 as YFSETQ.

V is TRBV19 and J is TRBJ1-6, with unresolved D. This CDR3 contains 14 residues. V was pared by 9 bases and J by 1 base, with 10 bases between. Germline V gene sequence: CDR1 LNHDA, CDR2 SQIVND (reference sequence). The CDR3: CASARTSYNSPLHF. DNA of the CDR3: TGTGCCAGCGCCCGGACGTCCTATAATTCACCCCTCCACTTT.

The chain uses TRBV11-2 and TRBJ2-3, with D possibly being TRBD1 (6 bases). CDR1 is SGHAT, CDR2 FQNNGV, per germline. This CDR3 spans 15 amino acids. Trimming took off 1 base at V and 0 bases at J, with 8 bases between the two ends. This CDR3 is CASSLAGHSTDTQYF. The CDR3, as DNA: TGTGCCAGCAGCTTAGCGGGACATAGCACAGATACGCAGTATTTT.